This T cell receptor beta chain was sequenced in a study of technical replicates of blood from a handful of donors. The ends were cut back, 5 bases at V and 0 bases at J, with 8 bases in the middle. The CDR3 has 14 amino acids. Per germline, CDR1 SGHTA and CDR2 FQGNSA. The method was immunoSEQ multiplex PCR; TCRdb's version includes in-frame clones alone and lacks a portion of them. The sample holds 40,000 to 60,000 clones, roughly 92% seen once. This clone was observed a single time. The chain employs TRBV7-2 and TRBJ1-3, with D unclear. Sequencing input: PBMCs. The TCR originated in a human donor in good health. Some clones in this sample may be carry-over from other donors' samples. The CDR3 spells CASSTQSSGNTIYF. The CDR3 nucleotides read TGTGCCAGCAGCACACAAAGCTCTGGAAACACCATATATTTT.